The clone carrying this T cell receptor beta chain was observed a few times. Its matching antigen is unknown. The entry originates in a study of CD8 T cells in ankylosing spondylitis. The study, taken as a whole, reports: Seven to nine highly homologous variants formed a TCR beta motif that appeared characteristic of ankylosing spondylitis blood.

Preparation of TCR beta libraries was done by quantitative 5'-RACE with molecular barcodes. One entry per CDR3 protein results from TCRdb running MiXCR on the 5' RACE reads. The sample holds around 890,000 distinct CDR3 sequences, about 10% seen once. The TCR sequence derives from a male donor with ankylosing spondylitis. The sample consisted of blood, either unsorted or a sorted T cell fraction (not recorded which).

For the CDR3, the DNA is TGTGCCAGCAGCTTCCAGGGGCAAGATACGCAGTATTTT. This gives the protein CASSFQGQDTQYF. The chain is built from TRBV7-9 and TRBJ2-3; TRBD1 might be the D (6 bases). V lost 3 bases and J 5 bases, leaving 9 bases between the germline ends. This CDR3 has 13 amino acids. Germline V gene sequence: CDR1 SEHNR, CDR2 FQNEAQ (reference sequence). Variable domain in full (rest from reference TRBV7-9 and TRBJ2-3): DTGVSQNPRHKITKRGQNVTFRCDPISEHNRLYWYRQTLGQGPEFLTYFQNEAQLEKSRLLSDRFSAERPKGSFSTLEIQRTEQGDSAMYLCASSFQGQDTQYFGPGTRLTVL.